In this sample, the clone carrying this TCR beta chain turned up once. This entry comes from a study of blood T cell repertoires in COVID-19. About the study: T cells, B-cell-depleted T cells, or PBMCs provided the cDNA or gDNA that served as material.

The CDR3 has 16 residues. Germline CDR1 and CDR2: SGDLS and YYNGEE. V was shortened by 0 bases and J by 0 bases, with 9 bases between the two germline ends. Method: immunoSEQ multiplex PCR; TCRdb's copy keeps in-frame clones and lacks some. Here the sample spans approximately 430,000 clones, 86% being singletons. The V and J genes are TRBV9 and TRBJ2-2, with a tentative D call TRBD2 (6 bases). Material: peripheral blood. The sequence derives from a woman aged 25 to 39 with active or convalescent COVID-19. The CDR3 sequence: CASSVVGGANTGELFF. In DNA, the CDR3 is TGTGCCAGCAGCGTAGTCGGGGGAGCGAACACCGGGGAGCTGTTTTTT.